These 22 T cell receptor beta chains were all obtained from the same sample, sequenced in a study of glioma-infiltrating T cells. Using RNA template, CDR3s of TCR alpha and beta were amplified with iRepertoire arm-PCR. TCRdb called the multiplex PCR reads again in MiXCR, with one record for every CDR3 protein. The sample lists around 190,000 distinct CDR3 sequences; over 40% were seen once. Sequences were obtained from glioma tissue, nonneoplastic brain tissue, or PBMCs (not recorded which). Receptors originate from a human donor with low-grade glioma or glioblastoma, undergoing nonglioma brain surgery, or in good health (not recorded which).

This clonotype has a count of ten or more. This chain joins TRBV7-2 and TRBJ2-3; D is tentatively TRBD1 or TRBD2 (5 bases each). The CDR3 has 16 amino acids. The ends were cut back, 2 bases at V and 0 bases at J, with 12 bases in the middle. CDR1 and CDR2 (germline): SGHTA, FQGNSA. As DNA, the CDR3 is TGTGCCAGCAGCTTAATCGGGGCTTCTAGCACAGATACGCAGTATTTT. This codes for CASSLIGASSTDTQYF.

With regard to this clonotype: A much larger clone differs from this one at a single base, so this may be a read error. The chain joins TRBV14 to TRBJ2-7; D unresolved. This CDR3 contains 13 residues. Looked up from germline, CDR1 is SGHDN and CDR2 is FVKESK. The CDR3, as DNA: TGTGCCAGCAGCCAACAAAATTCCTCCGAGCAGTACTTC. It specifies CASSQQNSSEQYF.

This clonotype was observed at least ten times. The rearrangement joins TRBV20-1 to TRBJ2-3; D is ambiguous. This CDR3 has 13 residues. V shed 3 bases and J shed 3 bases, with 10 bases lying between them. Germline loops: CDR1 DFQATT, CDR2 SNEGSKA (reference sequence). CDR3 bases: TGCAGTGCTAGGCAAGTTGCGACAGATACGCAGTATTTT. Amino acids: CSARQVATDTQYF.

This chain joins TRBV5-1 and TRBJ2-5; D possibly corresponds to TRBD2 (5 bases). V was pared by 0 bases and J by 0 bases, with 6 bases between. This CDR3 has 14 residues. Germline V gene data show CDR1 as SGHRS and CDR2 as YFSETQ. The CDR3 is CASSLGADQETQYF. CDR3 DNA sequence: TGCGCCAGCAGCTTGGGAGCGGACCAAGAGACCCAGTACTTC.

The table lists this clonotype with many counts. V usage is TRBV20-1 and J usage is TRBJ1-1; D is perhaps TRBD1 (5 bases). The germline V gene encodes CDR1 DFQATT and CDR2 SNEGSKA (reference sequence). The CDR3 loop spans 16 amino acids. Trimming stripped 4 bases from V and 3 bases from J, with 21 bases between. This chain's CDR3 is CSATPPNGTDDTEAFF. In DNA, the CDR3 is TGCAGTGCTACTCCGCCGAACGGGACGGACGACACTGAAGCTTTCTTT.

This clonotype was seen repeatedly, ten times or more. V is TRBV18 and J is TRBJ1-5; TRBD1 is a possible D gene (5 bases). Per the germline V gene, CDR1 is KGHSH and CDR2 is LQKENI. With 3 bases removed from V and 5 bases from J, the gap between germline ends came to 11 bases. The CDR3 spans 14 residues. Here the CDR3 reads CASSPQGRDQPQHF. The CDR3, as DNA: TGTGCCAGCTCACCGCAGGGTAGGGATCAGCCCCAGCATTTT.

This clonotype was observed a handful of times. This sequence joins TRBV3-1 and TRBJ2-1; TRBD2 aligns across 9 bases. This CDR3 has 14 residues. The V segment lost 6 bases and the J segment 7 bases; nucleotides outside the gene matches: 7. Per the germline V gene, CDR1 is LGHDT and CDR2 is YNNKEL (reference sequence). The CDR3 DNA follows: TGTGCCAGCAGGCAAAGCGGGAGGACGAATGAGCAGTTCTTC. This translates into CASRQSGRTNEQFF.

As for this clonotype: A much larger clone lies a single base off, so this may be a read error. The V and J genes are TRBV20-1 and TRBJ2-2, with D possibly matching TRBD2 (6 bases). CDR3 length equals 13 residues. Germline V gene sequence: CDR1 DFQATT, CDR2 SNEGSKA (reference sequence). CDR3 amino acids: CGASSAGTGELFF. The CDR3 DNA reads TGCGGTGCTAGTAGCGCGGGGACCGGGGAGCTGTTTTTT.

The V call is TRBV4-1, the J call TRBJ2-1; D is possibly TRBD2 (5 bases). The CDR3 spans 14 residues. Germline assignment: CDR1 MGHRA and CDR2 YSYEKL. The V and J ends lost 2 bases and 7 bases respectively, with 12 bases between them. CDR3 loop: CASSQSPRENEQFF. CDR3 sequence (DNA): TGCGCCAGCAGCCAATCGCCTAGGGAGAATGAGCAGTTCTTC.

This clonotype was observed many times. This CDR3 reads CASSQDLSGVYNEQFF. The CDR3 DNA reads TGTGCCAGCAGCCAAGATCTATCGGGAGTTTACAATGAGCAGTTCTTC. V is TRBV3-1 and J is TRBJ2-1, with D possibly being TRBD2 (6 bases). Germline lookup yields CDR1 LGHDT and CDR2 YNNKEL (reference sequence). The CDR3 spans 16 residues. Trimming took 0 bases from V and 4 from J, leaving 13 bases between them.

V is TRBV5-4 and J is TRBJ2-5, with 13 bases identical to TRBD2. The CDR3 runs to 14 residues. V gave up 9 bases and J gave up 3 bases; unmatched junction bases: 5. The germline V gene encodes CDR1 SGHNT and CDR2 YYREEE (reference sequence). The CDR3 nucleotides are TGTGCCACCGGACTAGCGGGGGTTGAAGAGACCCAGTACTTC. Residues: CATGLAGVEETQYF.

This clonotype was seen only once. This may arise from a read error, as a much more abundant clone is one base away. The chain combines TRBV20-1 with TRBJ1-5; tentative D call: TRBD1 (5 bases). CDR1 and CDR2 (germline): DFQATT, SNEGSKA (reference sequence). CDR3 size: 16 residues. V shed 6 bases and J shed 5 bases, with 23 bases lying between them. The CDR3 loop reads CSATEGTARRDQPQHF. The CDR3, as DNA: TGCAGTGCCACAGAGGGGACTGCCCGGAGGGATCAGCCCCAGCATTTT.

This clonotype has ten or more counts. This chain links TRBV6-1 with TRBJ2-3, with D maybe TRBD2 (5 bases). Germline lookup yields CDR1 MNHNS and CDR2 SASEGT. V lost 9 bases and J lost 6, with 13 bases in between. This CDR3 spans 12 amino acids. CDR3 residues: CASGLYRDTQYF. The CDR3 DNA sequence: TGTGCCAGTGGACTTTATCGGGATACGCAGTATTTT.

Written as DNA, the CDR3 is TGTGCCATCAGTGATTCCACCGGGACTAGCGGGACAGGCGAGCAGTACTTC. It translates to CAISDSTGTSGTGEQYF. The chain couples TRBV10-3 to TRBJ2-7; 13 nucleotides agree with TRBD2. CDR3 length: 17 amino acids. The V gene's germline CDR1 is ENHRY and CDR2 SYGVKD. The J segment lost 6 bases and the V segment lost 3 bases, leaving 11 bases of the junction unmatched.

Comments on this clonotype: An end of the junction differs from the germline gene, which may be a read error. This chain joins TRBV6-1 and TRBJ2-3; TRBD1 matches at 7 bases. The CDR3 length is 13 residues. The germline V gene has CDR1 MNHNS and CDR2 SASEGT. The CDR3 nucleotides are TGTGCCAGCCGGGACAGTAATACAGATACGGAGTATTTT. Translation gives CASRDSNTDTEYF.

About this clonotype: This may come from a read error, since a much larger clone is one base off. The chain uses TRBV7-2 and TRBJ2-7, with D tentatively TRBD1 (7 bases). CDR1 SGHTA and CDR2 FQGNSA come from the germline V gene. The CDR3 is 13 residues long. The germline V and J ends were trimmed by 8 bases and 6 bases, with 17 bases remaining between them. CDR3 nucleotides: TGTGCCAGCGGCTCCCAGGGGGGTGGCGAGCAGTACTTC. Residues: CASGSQGGGEQYF.

The sample holds a few counts of this clonotype. This chain links TRBV18 with TRBJ2-3; tentatively, D is TRBD2 (6 bases). The CDR3 consists of 13 residues. Germline CDR1 KGHSH, CDR2 LQKENI. The V end lost 2 bases, the J end lost 5 bases, and 8 bases lay between the germline ends. In DNA form, the CDR3 reads TGTGCCAGCTCACCAAGTAGCGGAGATACGCAGTATTTT. This gives the protein CASSPSSGDTQYF.

The chain joins TRBV20-1 to TRBJ2-1; weak D call: TRBD1 (6 bases). The ends were cut back, 3 bases at V and 4 bases at J, with 13 bases in the middle. The V gene's germline CDR1 is DFQATT and CDR2 SNEGSKA (reference sequence). The CDR3 runs to 14 residues. CDR3 protein: CSASQGSSYNEQFF. CDR3 DNA sequence: TGCAGTGCTAGCCAGGGGAGCTCATACAATGAGCAGTTCTTC.

This clonotype was recorded a few times. V usage is TRBV14 and J usage is TRBJ2-7; 9 positions match TRBD2. Germline CDR1 reads SGHDN; CDR2 reads FVKESK. The trim removed 4 bases at V and 6 bases at J, leaving 10 bases unmatched. The CDR3 length is 15 residues. CDR3 loop: CASSPIAGVVGEQYF. CDR3 nucleotide sequence: TGTGCCAGCAGCCCGATAGCGGGAGTAGTCGGCGAGCAGTACTTC.

This clonotype was observed a handful of times. The gene calls are TRBV4-1 and TRBJ1-2, with D perhaps TRBD1 (6 bases). V shed 1 base and J shed 2 bases, with 14 bases lying between them. The CDR3 consists of 16 residues. Per germline, CDR1 MGHRA and CDR2 YSYEKL. The CDR3 is CASSQGIGGANYGYTF. As DNA, the CDR3 is TGCGCCAGCAGCCAAGGAATCGGGGGCGCGAACTATGGCTACACCTTC.

On this clonotype itself: Because it lacks the conserved phenylalanine or tryptophan at the end, this CDR3 is likely a read error. The V gene is TRBV6-5, the J gene TRBJ2-5, with 9 bases aligning to TRBD1. Trimming took 0 bases from V and 2 from J; bases not matched to a gene: 4. The CDR3 consists of 16 residues. Germline assignment: CDR1 MNHEY and CDR2 SVGAGI. The CDR3: CASSYSQGARQETQYY. The CDR3 nucleotides are TGTGCCAGCAGTTACTCACAGGGGGCGCGGCAAGAGACCCAGTACTAC.

The chain has TRBV2 and TRBJ2-2; TRBD2 might be the D (6 bases). Trimming stripped 9 bases from V and 4 bases from J, with 12 bases between. Looked up from germline, CDR1 is SNHLY and CDR2 is FYNNEI. This CDR3 spans 13 amino acids. This CDR3 is CASSLASTGELFF. The CDR3 DNA is TGTGCCAGTTCTCTAGCGTCCACCGGGGAGCTGTTTTTT.